The 12 T cell receptor beta chains reported below all come from one sample, sequenced in a study of blood T cell repertoires in COVID-19. Method: immunoSEQ multiplex PCR; TCRdb's copy keeps in-frame clones and lacks some. This sample carries some 64,000 clones, over 65% of them seen once, and the ten largest clones take 13% to 15%. Sequenced sample: peripheral blood. The source is a man aged 55 to 70 with COVID-19, enrolled during active disease.

This sequence joins TRBV27 and TRBJ2-1; D is uncertain. Trimming removed 10 bases at V and 5 bases at J, with 12 bases between. CDR3 length equals 12 residues. From germline, CDR1 is MNHEY and CDR2 SMNVEV (reference sequence). The CDR3 region is CATRERDNEQFF. DNA for the CDR3: TGTGCCACCCGAGAGAGAGACAATGAGCAGTTCTTC.

The V gene is TRBV5-1, the J gene TRBJ2-7; TRBD2 aligns across 9 bases. The germline V gene has CDR1 SGHRS and CDR2 YFSETQ. The CDR3 runs to 15 residues. Trimming cost V 1 base and J 0 bases; bases outside gene matches: 2. CDR3 bases: TGCGCCAGCAGCTTGCCTAGCGGGGCCTCCTACGAGCAGTACTTC. Amino acid sequence: CASSLPSGASYEQYF.

The V call is TRBV21-1, the J call TRBJ1-5. TRBV21-1 is a listed pseudogene. The CDR3 is made up of 13 amino acids. CDR3 amino acids: CASSKVLNQPQHF. Written as DNA, the CDR3 is TGTGCCAGCAGCAAAGTATTGAATCAGCCCCAGCATTTT.

The V gene is TRBV2, the J gene TRBJ2-1, with TRBD2 matching over 9 bases. The V and J ends lost 6 bases and 8 bases, in that order; junction bases with no gene match: 11. This CDR3 has 15 residues. Per germline, CDR1 SNHLY and CDR2 FYNNEI. The DNA of the CDR3 is TGTGCCAGCAGAAGACTAGCGGAGGTCGTCGATGAGCAGTTCTTC. It encodes CASRRLAEVVDEQFF. The full variable domain, completed using reference TRBV2 and TRBJ2-1, is EPEVTQTPSHQVTQMGQEVILRCVPISNHLYFYWYRQILGQKVEFLVSFYNNEISEKSEIFDDQFSVERPDGSNFTLKIRSTKLEDSAMYFCASRRLAEVVDEQFFGPGTRLTVL.

The rearrangement joins TRBV19 to TRBJ1-1; 8 bases fit TRBD1. V was clipped by 3 bases and J by 5 bases; unmatched bases: 8. CDR1 is LNHDA, CDR2 SQIVND, per germline (reference sequence). This CDR3 spans 15 amino acids. The CDR3 protein is CASSIFGTGKTEAFF. CDR3 in DNA: TGTGCCAGTAGTATTTTCGGGACAGGTAAGACTGAAGCTTTCTTT.

This chain links TRBV18 with TRBJ1-2; TRBD1 might be the D (5 bases). Looked up from germline, CDR1 is KGHSH and CDR2 is LQKENI. This CDR3 has 19 residues. Deletions cut 3 bases from V and 2 bases from J, with 25 bases between. The CDR3 DNA follows: TGTGCCAGCTCACCTCCGGGAGGGGCCTCCACTTCCTTCAACTATGGCTACACCTTC. This codes for CASSPPGGASTSFNYGYTF.

This chain connects TRBV6-2 or TRBV6-3 to TRBJ2-3; 9 nucleotides align to TRBD1. The CDR3 has 14 residues. CDR1 is MNHEY, CDR2 SVGEGT, per germline. V was clipped by 6 bases and J by 4 bases; unmatched bases: 5. CDR3 in DNA: TGTGCCAGCAGCCCGGACAGGGGTTCAGATACGCAGTATTTT. The encoded protein is CASSPDRGSDTQYF.

The CDR3 reads CASSLGTGETQYF. The CDR3 bases are TGCGCCAGCAGCTTGGGGACAGGGGAGACCCAGTACTTC. The chain joins TRBV5-1 to TRBJ2-5; TRBD1 agrees at 8 bases. The CDR3 covers 13 residues. V shed 0 bases, J shed 5 bases, and the junction held 0 bases outside the gene matches. The germline CDR1 and CDR2 sequences are SGHRS and YFSETQ.

The sample holds a few counts of this clone. The chain recombines TRBV11-3 with TRBJ1-6, with 7 bases matching TRBD1. The V segment lost 1 base and the J segment 4 bases; nucleotides outside the gene matches: 7. The CDR3 runs to 17 residues. Germline CDR1 is SGHNT and CDR2 is YENEEA. The chain's CDR3 is CASSLGGTVSYNSPLHF. CDR3 sequence (DNA): TGTGCCAGCAGCTTAGGCGGGACAGTGAGTTATAATTCACCCCTCCACTTT.

J is TRBJ2-7 and V is TRBV5-6; D not resolved. The germline V gene encodes CDR1 SGHDT and CDR2 YYEEEE. This CDR3 is 14 amino acids long. Between the trimmed V and J ends, which lost 0 bases and 3 bases, there was a span of 10 bases. The CDR3 DNA reads TGTGCCAGCAGCTTGGTCCAGCCGGGCTACGAGCAGTACTTC. Amino acids: CASSLVQPGYEQYF. Together with reference TRBV5-6 and TRBJ2-7, the CDR3 gives the full variable domain: DAGVTQSPTHLIKTRGQQVTLRCSPKSGHDTVSWYQQALGQGPQFIFQYYEEEERQRGNFPDRFSGHQFPNYSSELNVNALLLGDSALYLCASSLVQPGYEQYFGPGTRLTVT.

This chain links TRBV7-2 with TRBJ2-5; D gene uncertain. This CDR3 has 11 residues. The germline V and J ends were trimmed by 6 bases and 5 bases, with 7 bases remaining between them. Germline assignment: CDR1 SGHTA and CDR2 FQGNSA. CDR3 coding DNA: TGTGCCAGCAGGCTCGGGGAGACCCAGTACTTC. It is translated as CASRLGETQYF.

The chain couples TRBV19 to TRBJ2-3; perhaps TRBD1 as D (5 bases). The V and J ends lost 5 bases and 5 bases respectively, with 20 bases between them. The CDR3 loop spans 16 amino acids. From germline, CDR1 is LNHDA and CDR2 SQIVND (reference sequence). In nucleotides, the CDR3 is TGTGCCAGTAGTTCGACTGGACATACACGCAGAGATACGCAGTATTTT. Translation gives CASSSTGHTRRDTQYF.